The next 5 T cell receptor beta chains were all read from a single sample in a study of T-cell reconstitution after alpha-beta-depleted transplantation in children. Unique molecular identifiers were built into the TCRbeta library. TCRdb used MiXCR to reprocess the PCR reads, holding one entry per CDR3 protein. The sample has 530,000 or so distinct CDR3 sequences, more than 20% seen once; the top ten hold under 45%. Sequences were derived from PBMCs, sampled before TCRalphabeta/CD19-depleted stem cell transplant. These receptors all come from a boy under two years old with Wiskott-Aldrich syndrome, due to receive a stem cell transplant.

DNA of the CDR3: TGCGCCAGCAGCCAGGTCAGGGGGGGAGAGACCCAGTACTTC. Translated, it gives CASSQVRGGETQYF. The genes are TRBV5-1 and TRBJ2-5; D may match TRBD1 or TRBD2 (7 bases each). V lost 4 bases to trimming and J lost 4 bases, with 14 bases between them. The CDR3 spans 14 residues. CDR1 and CDR2 (germline): SGHRS, YFSETQ.

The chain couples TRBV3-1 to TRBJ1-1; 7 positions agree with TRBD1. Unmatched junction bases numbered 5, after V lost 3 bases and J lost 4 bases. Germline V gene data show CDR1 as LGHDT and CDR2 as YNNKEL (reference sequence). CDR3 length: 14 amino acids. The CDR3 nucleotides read TGTGCCAGCAGCCACGGACAGGTTACCACTGAAGCTTTCTTT. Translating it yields CASSHGQVTTEAFF.

CDR3 residues: CASKWTFSTDTQYF. CDR3 nucleotide sequence: TGCGCCAGCAAGTGGACGTTCAGCACAGATACGCAGTATTTT. V and J are TRBV5-1 and TRBJ2-3; D call uncertain. This CDR3 region has 14 residues. V was shortened by 6 bases and J by 0 bases, with 11 bases between the two germline ends. The germline V gene has CDR1 SGHRS and CDR2 YFSETQ.

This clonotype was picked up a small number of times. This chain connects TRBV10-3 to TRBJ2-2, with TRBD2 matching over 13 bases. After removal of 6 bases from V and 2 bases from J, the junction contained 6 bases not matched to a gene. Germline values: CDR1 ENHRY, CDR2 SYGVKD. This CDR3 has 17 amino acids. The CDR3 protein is CAIRRGLAGRNTGELFF. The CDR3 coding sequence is TGTGCCATCAGGAGGGGACTAGCGGGAAGAAACACCGGGGAGCTGTTTTTT.

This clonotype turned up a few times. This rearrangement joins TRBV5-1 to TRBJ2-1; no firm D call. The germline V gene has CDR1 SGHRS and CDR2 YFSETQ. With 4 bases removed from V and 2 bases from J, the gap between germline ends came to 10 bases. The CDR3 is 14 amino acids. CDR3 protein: CASSADAAYNEQFF. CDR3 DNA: TGCGCCAGCAGCGCGGACGCGGCCTACAATGAGCAGTTCTTC.